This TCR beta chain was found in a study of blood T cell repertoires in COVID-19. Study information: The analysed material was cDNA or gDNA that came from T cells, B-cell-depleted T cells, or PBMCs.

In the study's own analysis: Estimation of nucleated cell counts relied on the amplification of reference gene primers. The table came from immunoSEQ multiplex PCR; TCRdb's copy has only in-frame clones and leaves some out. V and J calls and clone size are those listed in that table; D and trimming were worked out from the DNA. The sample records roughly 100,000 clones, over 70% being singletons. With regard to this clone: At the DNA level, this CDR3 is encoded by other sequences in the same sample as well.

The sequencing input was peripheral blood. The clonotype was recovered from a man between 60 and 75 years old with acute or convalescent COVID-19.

As DNA, the CDR3 is TGTGCCAGCAGTTCACCAGGGGGACCCTCTGGAAACACCATATATTTT. This gives the protein CASSSPGGPSGNTIYF. The chain employs TRBV6-5 and TRBJ1-3; 7 bases are shared with TRBD1. The germline V gene encodes CDR1 MNHEY and CDR2 SVGAGI. This CDR3 region has 16 residues. After removal of 4 bases from V and 0 bases from J, the junction contained 6 bases not matched to a gene.